These T cell receptor beta chains were read from a single sample in a study of cytomegalovirus exposure and HLA in healthy donors. Assay used: immunoSEQ multiplex PCR; TCRdb lists only in-frame clones, some missing. The sample contains 160,000 or so clones, almost 80% of which appear only once. Source material: PBMCs. These receptors were obtained from a male donor in good health and CMV-seronegative. CDR3s include the opening cysteine and the closing phenylalanine or tryptophan. D genes are given only for firm matches. Size values are once, few and many counts, or a class for expanded clones, and some rows have none.

J,size,V,D,DNA,CDR3
TRBJ1-5,-,TRBV5-1,-,TGCGCCAGCAGCTTGGGGGGGGGAGAGCCCCAGCATTTT,CASSLGGGEPQHF
TRBJ2-7,-,TRBV6-4,-,TGTGCCAGCAGTGACCGGAGGGTACCCTACGAGCAGTACTTC,CASSDRRVPYEQYF
TRBJ2-1,few,TRBV15,TRBD2,TGTGCCACCAGCAGAGATTTTAGCGGGGGGAATGAGCAGTTCTTC,CATSRDFSGGNEQFF
TRBJ2-3,-,TRBV29-1,TRBD2,TGCAGCGCAGGACTAGCGCCCACAGATACGCAGTATTTT,CSAGLAPTDTQYF
TRBJ1-4,-,TRBV30,-,TGTGCCTGGAGTAGGCAGAGGAATGAAAAACTGTTTTTT,CAWSRQRNEKLFF
TRBJ2-3,once,TRBV5-1,TRBD2,TGCGCCTCTAGGGGAGGGCCTGGAGATACGCAGTATTTT,CASRGGPGDTQYF
TRBJ1-3,-,TRBV27,-,TGTGCCAGCAGTTCGACTTTCAGCTCTGGAAACACCATATATTTT,CASSSTFSSGNTIYF
TRBJ1-1,-,TRBV18,TRBD1,TGTGCCAGCTCCCCACTCACAGGGGACACTGAAGCTTTCTTT,CASSPLTGDTEAFF
TRBJ2-5,-,TRBV7-2,TRBD2,TGTGCCAGCTGGGGGGGGGAGACCCAGTACTTC,CASWGGETQYF
TRBJ1-5,-,TRBV28,-,TGTGCCAGCAGTTTGTCAGGGGCAGGGCAGCCCCAGCATTTT,CASSLSGAGQPQHF
TRBJ2-7,-,TRBV27,-,TGTGCCAGCAGTGAACAGAACTCCTACGAGCAGTACTTC,CASSEQNSYEQYF
TRBJ1-4,-,TRBV20-1,-,TGCAGTGCCCCGGTTTATGAAAAACTGTTTTTT,CSAPVYEKLFF
TRBJ1-1,-,TRBV7-9,-,TGTGCCATCCTCAAAGGGACAATGAACACTGAAGCTTTCTTT,CAILKGTMNTEAFF
TRBJ1-2,few,TRBV30,TRBD1,TGTGCCTGGCAGGGGGACTATGGCTACACCTTC,CAWQGDYGYTF
TRBJ1-2,-,TRBV6-5,-,TGTGCCAGCAGTTTAGGGGATCCCGAAACTAATGGCTACACCTTC,CASSLGDPETNGYTF
TRBJ2-7,-,TRBV5-4,-,TGTGCCAGCAGCTTGGAGCCATACGAGCAGTACTTC,CASSLEPYEQYF
TRBJ2-7,-,TRBV28,TRBD2,TGTGCCAGCAGTTTATCGACTAGCGGGAGCCACGAGCAGTACTTC,CASSLSTSGSHEQYF
TRBJ2-1,-,TRBV9,TRBD2,TGTGCCAGCAGCACTAGCGGGAGGATCGACAATGAGCAGTTCTTC,CASSTSGRIDNEQFF
TRBJ1-3,-,TRBV7-9,-,TGTGCCAGCAGCCCCTTGACAGGCCTCTCTGGAAACACCATATATTTT,CASSPLTGLSGNTIYF
TRBJ1-4,-,TRBV28,-,TGTGCCAGCAGTTTTTACGTAGACTCAACTAATGAAAAACTGTTTTTT,CASSFYVDSTNEKLFF
TRBJ2-7,few,TRBV6-5,TRBD2,TGTGCCAGCAGCCGACTAGCGGCACCCTACGAGCAGTACTTC,CASSRLAAPYEQYF
TRBJ2-5,-,TRBV2,-,TGTGCCAGCCAGGGGCTCCAAGAGACCCAGTACTTC,CASQGLQETQYF
TRBJ2-7,-,TRBV5-5,TRBD1,TGTGCCAGCAGCGTAAACAGGGGGCTCTTCGAGCAGTACTTC,CASSVNRGLFEQYF
TRBJ2-6,-,TRBV5-6,TRBD1,TGTGCCAGCAGCTTTAGGGACAGGGCGGATGGGGCCAACGTCCTGACTTTC,CASSFRDRADGANVLTF
TRBJ2-1,-,TRBV30,-,TGTGCCTGGCACGAGGCTAGCGCCCTGGGATACAATGAGCAGTTCTTC,CAWHEASALGYNEQFF
TRBJ2-2,-,TRBV15,-,TGTGCCACCAGCAGAGTAAACACGAACACCGGGGAGCTGTTTTTT,CATSRVNTNTGELFF
TRBJ1-2,-,TRBV27,TRBD1,TGTGCCAGCAGCCACGCCGCCAGGGGGCTTGGCTATGGCTACACCTTC,CASSHAARGLGYGYTF
TRBJ1-2,-,TRBV6-6,-,TGTGCCAGCGGCATGAACTATGGCTACACCTTC,CASGMNYGYTF
TRBJ2-3,-,TRBV7-2,-,TGTGCCAGCAGTCCGGACTTGACAGATACGCAGTATTTT,CASSPDLTDTQYF
TRBJ2-1,-,TRBV14,-,TGTGCCAGCAGCCAAGAAGCGGAGCACCCCTCCTACAATGAGCAGTTCTTC,CASSQEAEHPSYNEQFF
TRBJ2-3,-,TRBV6-1,TRBD2,TGTGCCAGCAGTGCCATAGCGGGAGCTTTCACAGATACGCAGTATTTT,CASSAIAGAFTDTQYF
TRBJ2-7,-,TRBV7-9,-,TGTGCCAGCAGCAAGGGGGTCAACGAGCAGTACTTC,CASSKGVNEQYF
TRBJ1-1,once,TRBV15,-,TGTGCCACCAGCAGAGCGTCGCGGAGAGAAGCTTTCTTT,CATSRASRREAFF
TRBJ1-1,few,TRBV27,TRBD1,TGTGCCAGCAGTCGTAGAAGGGGGCGGGCCACTGAAGCTTTCTTT,CASSRRRGRATEAFF
TRBJ2-7,-,TRBV7-9,TRBD2,TGTGCCAGCAGCTCCCCGCTAGCGGGAGACTCCTACGAGCAGTACTTC,CASSSPLAGDSYEQYF
TRBJ1-1,-,TRBV5-1,TRBD1,TGCGCCAGCAGCTTGGAACTGACAGGGCTGAACACTGAAGCTTTCTTT,CASSLELTGLNTEAFF
TRBJ2-5,-,TRBV28,-,TGTGCCAGCAGTTCCTCCGGGAAGGGAGGGGGGGAGACCCAGTACTTC,CASSSSGKGGGETQYF
TRBJ2-3,-,TRBV9,TRBD2,TGTGCCAGCAGCGTAAGACTAGCGGGAGGGGAAGATACGCAGTATTTT,CASSVRLAGGEDTQYF
TRBJ2-6,-,TRBV5-4,-,TGTGCCAGCAGCTTGGGAGCGGACTCTGGGGCCAACGTCCTGACTTTC,CASSLGADSGANVLTF